This T cell receptor (beta chain) stems from a study of human T cells and chemical hapten exposure. Time point of the sample: pre-sensitization, week 0. The treatment is: therapeutic diphenylcyclopropenone sensitization with weekly scalp DPC. It was unfractionated whole blood from which total RNA was extracted. Germline CDR1 SGHTA, CDR2 FQGNSA. CDR3 size: 16 residues. TCRdb recomputed calls from the RACE reads with MiXCR, one row per CDR3 protein. This table has 30,000 to 40,000 distinct CDR3 sequences, 7.5% to 8% appearing once. In regard to this clonotype: Possible read error: a much larger clone is one base away.

The chain combines TRBV7-2 with TRBJ1-6; D unresolved. Sequencing used whole blood, obtained in connection with sensitization to the hapten diphenylcyclopropenone (DPC). The sequence was obtained from a woman aged 45-65 years with alopecia areata. Some clones in this sample may be carry-over from other donors' samples. The CDR3 protein is CVSSPAGPRANSPLHF. The CDR3 DNA is TGTGTCAGCAGCCCAGCCGGCCCTAGGGCCAATTCACCCCTCCACTTT.